The clone carrying this T cell receptor (beta chain) was seen only a few times. Its specificity is unknown. TCRdb re-called the 5' RACE reads with MiXCR, one entry per CDR3 protein. The sample carries hundreds of thousands of distinct CDR3 sequences, roughly 14% recorded once. The sample is drawn from a study of T cells after yellow fever vaccination. On the study more broadly: Fractions of limited cellularity were prepared by means of SMART-Seq v4 Ultra Low Input.

Study results and limitations: The appearance of a small share of clonotypes in both CD4 and CD8 compartments was observed. Repertoires obtained by FACS sorting could include abundant clonotypes that entered as contaminants from the bulk population. A large majority of primary-vaccination clones showed up again after the booster (96% CD4, 88% CD8).

V lost 4 bases, J lost 6 bases, and 16 bases lay in between. The CDR3 sequence is 16 residues long. CDR1 and CDR2 from the germline V gene are MGHDK and SYGVNS. The source material was PBMCs, sampled on the day of the yellow fever booster vaccination. The clonotype was recovered from a man younger than 45 who received the YFV17D yellow fever vaccine. This chain links TRBV25-1 with TRBJ2-6; tentative D call: TRBD2 (6 bases). The CDR3 spells CASSGLLGGEANVLTF. DNA for the CDR3: TGTGCCAGCAGTGGGCTCCTGGGGGGAGAGGCCAACGTCCTGACTTTC.